Below, 31 T cell receptor beta chains from the same sample are listed, as sequenced in a study of molecular identifiers for immune sequencing clone quantification. MiXCR, applied by TCRdb to the PCR reads, yields one record per CDR3 protein. The sample has about half a million distinct CDR3 sequences, over 20% seen once. The material sequenced was naive CD8+ T cells from blood, with Jurkat cell RNA spiked in. Subset reported: FACS-sorted CD8+CD4-CCR7+CD45RA+ naive T cells. The receptor source for this set is a human donor in good health. Some libraries in this study had Jurkat cell RNA spiked in.

A word on this clonotype: Since a much larger clone is just one base distant, this may be a read error. This rearrangement joins TRBV5-6 to TRBJ2-7, with D hard to call. Germline V CDR1 and CDR2: SGHDT, YYEEEE. This CDR3 has 11 residues. The CDR3 DNA reads as TGTGCCGGCAGCCGGTCACGGGAGCAGTACTTC. Protein product: CAGSRSREQYF.

This clonotype was counted between two and nine times. The chain combines TRBV6-5 with TRBJ1-5; D is uncertain. V lost 2 bases, J lost 4 bases, and 9 bases lay in between. Germline CDR1 reads MNHEY; CDR2 reads SVGAGI. The CDR3 extends over 14 amino acids. The CDR3 sequence is CASSYLGKNQPQHF. CDR3 DNA: TGTGCCAGCAGTTACCTCGGAAAGAATCAGCCCCAGCATTTT.

A few counts support this clonotype. The chain combines TRBV4-3 with TRBJ1-4, with 9 bases fitting TRBD1. The junction had 4 bases not matched to a gene; V was cut back by 0 bases and J by 5 bases. CDR1 and CDR2 (germline): LGHNA, YSLEER. CDR3 length: 16 amino acids. CDR3 region: CASSQDVGTGNEKLFF. DNA for the CDR3: TGCGCCAGCAGCCAAGATGTGGGGACAGGGAATGAAAAACTGTTTTTT.

This clonotype showed up many times. The genes are TRBV4-3 and TRBJ2-7, with 7 nucleotides matching TRBD2. V shed 0 bases and J 0 bases; nucleotides not matched to a gene: 5. CDR1 is LGHNA, CDR2 YSLEER, per germline. CDR3 length: 16 amino acids. CDR3 region: CASSQDLSGYSYEQYF. The CDR3 nucleotides read TGCGCCAGCAGCCAAGATCTTAGCGGGTACTCCTACGAGCAGTACTTC.

The chain uses TRBV20-1 and TRBJ2-5, with D perhaps matching TRBD1 (6 bases). Trimming removed 0 bases from V and 2 bases from J, with 16 bases in between. Looked up from germline, CDR1 is DFQATT and CDR2 is SNEGSKA (reference sequence). The CDR3 runs 16 residues. CDR3 residues: CSARDPGQGIQETQYF. The CDR3, as DNA: TGCAGTGCTAGAGATCCTGGGCAGGGGATTCAAGAGACCCAGTACTTC.

At least ten counts were recorded for this clonotype. The chain has TRBV20-1 and TRBJ2-4; D tentatively fits TRBD1 or TRBD2 (5 bases each). Germline-derived CDR1 and CDR2 are DFQATT and SNEGSKA (reference sequence). The germline V and J ends were trimmed by 3 bases and 0 bases, with 12 bases remaining between them. The CDR3 loop spans 15 amino acids. Written as DNA, the CDR3 is TGCAGTGCTAGCCTCCCGGGGCTAGCCAAAAACATTCAGTACTTC. Translating it yields CSASLPGLAKNIQYF.

The genes are TRBV11-2 and TRBJ2-7; the D is unclear. Per the germline V gene, CDR1 is SGHAT and CDR2 is FQNNGV. The CDR3 runs to 14 residues. Trimming took off 4 bases at V and 2 bases at J, with 12 bases between the two ends. CDR3 DNA: TGTGCCAGCAGCTCCTCCGTGGGCGCCTACGAGCAGTACTTC. Amino acids: CASSSSVGAYEQYF.

J is TRBJ2-7 and V is TRBV28; D is undetermined. The V end lost 4 bases, the J end lost 1 base, and 11 bases lay between the germline ends. CDR3 length: 14 residues. Looked up from germline, CDR1 is MDHEN and CDR2 is SYDVKM. The CDR3 spells CASSSNTRSYEQYF. The DNA for the CDR3 is TGTGCCAGCAGTTCGAATACACGTTCCTACGAGCAGTACTTC. Using reference TRBV28 and TRBJ2-7 for the parts outside the CDR3, the full variable domain is DVKVTQSSRYLVKRTGEKVFLECVQDMDHENMFWYRQDPGLGLRLIYFSYDVKMKEKGDIPEGYSVSREKKERFSLILESASTNQTSMYLCASSSNTRSYEQYFGPGTRLTVT.

To note about this clonotype: At one boundary the junction diverges from the germline segment, which might be a read error. The rearrangement uses TRBV7-9 and TRBJ2-2; tentative D call: TRBD1 (6 bases). CDR1 SEHNR and CDR2 FQNEAQ come from the germline V gene (reference sequence). CDR3 length equals 15 residues. In DNA, the CDR3 is TGTGCCAGCAGCAAATCCGGGACAAACACCGGGGAGCTGTATTTT. It encodes CASSKSGTNTGELYF. The full variable domain, in which reference TRBV7-9 and TRBJ2-2 provide the parts outside the CDR3, is DTGVSQNPRHKITKRGQNVTFRCDPISEHNRLYWYRQTLGQGPEFLTYFQNEAQLEKSRLLSDRFSAERPKGSFSTLEIQRTEQGDSAMYLCASSKSGTNTGELYFGEGSRLTVL.

Worth noting for this clonotype: A single base separates this from a much larger clone, so it may be a read error. The rearrangement links TRBV6-5 to TRBJ1-5; 12 nucleotides agree with TRBD1. Germline CDR1 is MNHEY and CDR2 is SVGAGI. The junction had 6 bases not matched to a gene; V was cut back by 6 bases and J by 6 bases. The CDR3 totals 15 residues. The CDR3 DNA sequence: TGTGCCAGCAGCCCCGGGACAGGGGGCTTTCAGCCCCAGCATTTT. Its protein product is CASSPGTGGFQPQHF.

The genes are TRBV7-9 and TRBJ1-2, with D unclear. Germline CDR1 reads SEHNR; CDR2 reads FQNEAQ (reference sequence). The V gene lost 3 bases and the J gene lost 4 bases, with 9 bases spanning the gap. The CDR3 has 13 residues. The CDR3 sequence: CASSLAGSYGYTF. The CDR3 DNA sequence: TGTGCCAGCAGCTTGGCGGGGTCCTATGGCTACACCTTC. The variable domain in full, completed from reference TRBV7-9 and TRBJ1-2, reads DTGVSQNPRHKITKRGQNVTFRCDPISEHNRLYWYRQTLGQGPEFLTYFQNEAQLEKSRLLSDRFSAERPKGSFSTLEIQRTEQGDSAMYLCASSLAGSYGYTFGSGTRLTVV.

Many counts were recorded for this clonotype. This chain joins TRBV20-1 and TRBJ2-1; 10 nucleotides line up with TRBD2. This CDR3 region has 15 residues. Germline trimming cut 0 bases from V and 6 bases from J; bases unmatched to any gene: 5. CDR1 and CDR2 (germline): DFQATT, SNEGSKA (reference sequence). The CDR3 sequence: CSARDLAGDANEQFF. The CDR3 bases are TGCAGTGCTAGAGATCTAGCGGGAGATGCCAATGAGCAGTTCTTC.

This clonotype was observed many times. The V and J genes are TRBV27 and TRBJ2-7; 9 nucleotides line up with TRBD1. The CDR3 sequence is 15 residues long. V dropped 4 bases and J dropped 2; count of bases not matched to a gene: 6. Germline-derived CDR1 and CDR2 are MNHEY and SMNVEV (reference sequence). CDR3 protein: CASSSGQGWTYEQYF. The CDR3 DNA follows: TGTGCCAGCAGTTCAGGACAGGGGTGGACCTACGAGCAGTACTTC.

The sample holds a few counts of this clonotype. The chain links TRBV3-1 to TRBJ1-4; D not resolved. The CDR3 consists of 15 residues. Germline V gene sequence: CDR1 LGHDT, CDR2 YNNKEL (reference sequence). V was cut by 0 bases and J by 12 bases, with 17 bases left in between. This chain's CDR3 is CASSQEDAVGRELFF. The CDR3 region has the DNA TGTGCCAGCAGCCAAGAGGACGCGGTCGGTAGGGAACTGTTTTTT.

This clonotype showed up just a few times. The rearrangement links TRBV4-1 to TRBJ1-6; 10 nucleotides align to TRBD1. This CDR3 is built from 16 residues. J was trimmed by 7 bases and V by 1 base; bases with no gene match: 4. Germline V lookup: CDR1 MGHRA, CDR2 YSYEKL. CDR3 nucleotides: TGCGCCAGCAGCCAAGTCGCGGACAGGGGGAATTCACCCCTCCACTTT. It encodes CASSQVADRGNSPLHF.

This clonotype was counted at least ten times. This sequence joins TRBV29-1 and TRBJ1-1; tentatively, D is TRBD1 (6 bases). There are 14 residues in the CDR3. Trimming took off 3 bases at V and 1 base at J, with 12 bases between the two ends. Germline V gene lookup returns CDR1 SQVTM and CDR2 ANQGSEA. The CDR3 protein is CSVEGTTGNTEAFF. The CDR3 DNA follows: TGCAGCGTTGAGGGGACGACAGGGAACACTGAAGCTTTCTTT.

As regards this clonotype: This could be a read error, since a much larger clone is one nucleotide away. The conserved closing phenylalanine or tryptophan is absent in this CDR3, likely reflecting a read error. The genes are TRBV13 and TRBJ2-4; 8 bases line up with TRBD1. This CDR3 spans 13 amino acids. Germline V gene sequence: CDR1 PRHDT, CDR2 FYEKMQ (reference sequence). Losses at the gene ends were 4 bases for V and 7 bases for J; bases not matched to a gene: 3. The CDR3 nucleotides are TGTGCCAGCAGCTCAGGGGGCAGGAACATTCAGTACTCC. It yields the protein CASSSGGRNIQYS.

Turning to this clonotype: One base away lies a much larger clone, so this may be a sequencing read error. The chain is built from TRBV5-4 and TRBJ2-6, with D possibly TRBD2 on 7 matching bases. Germline V CDR1 and CDR2: SGHNT, YYREEE (reference sequence). The CDR3 consists of 16 residues. CDR3 nucleotide sequence: TGTGCCAGCAGCCGAAGTCCCAAAGGGGGGGCCAACGTCCCGACTTTC. Translating gives CASSRSPKGGANVPTF.

This clonotype has ten or more counts. The DNA of the CDR3 is TGCGCCAGCAGCAGGTGGACCACAGATACGCAGTATTTT. Translated, it gives CASSRWTTDTQYF. The rearrangement links TRBV5-1 to TRBJ2-3, with no clear D. CDR3 size: 13 residues. CDR1 and CDR2 (germline): SGHRS, YFSETQ. Trimming took 4 bases from V and 2 from J, leaving 8 bases between them.

This clonotype was seen only once. The germline gene is not matched at one end of the junction; a read error may be the cause. This chain connects TRBV6-2 or TRBV6-3 to TRBJ2-7; 13 bases fit TRBD2. Per germline, CDR1 MNHEY and CDR2 SVGEGT. The CDR3 has 15 amino acids. This CDR3 is CASSERTSGRHEQDF. For the CDR3, the DNA is TGTGCCAGCAGCGAACGGACTAGCGGGAGACACGAGCAGGACTTC.

There are a few counts of this clonotype. The chain has TRBV5-6 and TRBJ1-2, with D unresolved. V lost 4 bases, J lost 9 bases, and 16 bases lay in between. This CDR3 has 13 amino acids. The germline V gene has CDR1 SGHDT and CDR2 YYEEEE. This CDR3 reads CASSLGGVESYTF. The CDR3 DNA is TGTGCCAGCAGCCTGGGAGGCGTCGAGAGCTACACCTTC.

This clonotype was found many times. The chain employs TRBV25-1 and TRBJ2-1; the D is unclear. V was clipped by 6 bases and J by 5 bases, with 5 bases between them. The length of the CDR3 is 11 residues. CDR1 and CDR2 (germline): MGHDK, SYGVNS. CDR3 loop: CASRANNEQFF. DNA for the CDR3: TGTGCCAGCAGGGCCAACAATGAGCAGTTCTTC.

This clonotype was recorded many times. The chain uses TRBV7-6 and TRBJ2-7, with 8 nucleotides matching TRBD2. This CDR3 contains 14 residues. Germline V gives CDR1 SGHVS, CDR2 FNYEAQ. V lost 5 bases and J lost 6; bases outside the gene matches: 9. The CDR3, as DNA: TGTGCCAGCAGCACCGGGACTAGTCTGGGCGAGCAGTACTTC. This translates into CASSTGTSLGEQYF. The whole variable domain, filled in from reference TRBV7-6 and TRBJ2-7, reads GAGVSQSPRYKVTKRGQDVALRCDPISGHVSLYWYRQALGQGPEFLTYFNYEAQQDKSGLPNDRFSAERPEGSISTLTIQRTEQRDSAMYRCASSTGTSLGEQYFGPGTRLTVT.

This clonotype was counted at least ten times. The chain recombines TRBV27 with TRBJ2-7, with D perhaps matching TRBD2 (6 bases). The CDR3 is 15 amino acids. Between the trimmed V and J ends, which lost 0 bases and 3 bases, there was a span of 12 bases. The germline V gene encodes CDR1 MNHEY and CDR2 SMNVEV (reference sequence). The CDR3 reads CASSLSEPGVYEQYF. The CDR3, as DNA: TGTGCCAGCAGTTTATCTGAGCCGGGGGTCTACGAGCAGTACTTC.

The chain links TRBV4-1 to TRBJ1-1, with D tentatively TRBD1 (6 bases). From germline, CDR1 is MGHRA and CDR2 YSYEKL. Trimming removed 0 bases from V and 0 bases from J, with 17 bases in between. The CDR3 spans 18 residues. Here the CDR3 reads CASSQDRGGSIMNTEAFF. The CDR3 DNA reads TGCGCCAGCAGCCAAGATCGGGGGGGCAGCATCATGAACACTGAAGCTTTCTTT.

The gene calls are TRBV18 and TRBJ2-2; D call uncertain. The CDR3 contains 12 residues. Germline-derived CDR1 and CDR2 are KGHSH and LQKENI. The V and J ends lost 8 bases and 7 bases respectively, with 11 bases between them. The CDR3 DNA reads TGTGCCAGCACGGACCGGTTCGGGGAGCTGTTTTTT. Amino acids: CASTDRFGELFF.

This chain links TRBV11-2 with TRBJ2-1; D remains ambiguous. V was pared by 5 bases and J by 16 bases, with 12 bases between. CDR1 and CDR2 (germline): SGHAT, FQNNGV. The CDR3 is 10 residues long. The CDR3 is CASSREGEFF. The DNA for the CDR3 is TGTGCCAGCAGCCGCGAAGGTGAATTCTTC. Together with reference TRBV11-2 and TRBJ2-1, the CDR3 gives the full variable domain: EAGVAQSPRYKIIEKRQSVAFWCNPISGHATLYWYQQILGQGPKLLIQFQNNGVVDDSQLPKDRFSAERLKGVDSTLKIQPAKLEDSAVYLCASSREGEFFGPGTRLTVL.

The chain couples TRBV11-2 to TRBJ2-3; the match to TRBD1 covers 11 bases. The V gene's germline CDR1 is SGHAT and CDR2 FQNNGV. J was trimmed by 2 bases and V by 4 bases; bases with no gene match: 5. The length of the CDR3 is 16 residues. CDR3 sequence: CASSSDRGLNTDTQYF. CDR3 nucleotide sequence: TGTGCCAGCAGCTCGGACAGGGGGCTCAACACAGATACGCAGTATTTT.

Note on this clonotype: A read error may explain this, as a much larger clone is one base away. This chain uses TRBV20-1 with TRBJ1-4; D perhaps matches TRBD1 (6 bases). The length of the CDR3 is 14 residues. Looked up from germline, CDR1 is DFQATT and CDR2 is SNEGSKA (reference sequence). The CDR3 region is CSARAGASNEKLVF. DNA of the CDR3: TGCAGTGCTAGAGCGGGGGCGTCTAATGAAAAACTGGTTTTT.

This clonotype was seen repeatedly, ten times or more. J is TRBJ1-6 and V is TRBV7-2; D gene uncertain. CDR3 size: 16 residues. Deletions cut 1 base from V and 2 bases from J, with 9 bases between. Germline V CDR1 and CDR2: SGHTA, FQGNSA. The CDR3 reads CASSLEGITYNSPLHF. The CDR3 DNA is TGTGCCAGCAGCTTAGAAGGGATAACCTATAATTCACCCCTCCACTTT.

This clonotype occurred many times. The chain is built from TRBV27 and TRBJ2-7; no clear D gene. Germline-derived CDR1 and CDR2 are MNHEY and SMNVEV (reference sequence). The CDR3 is made up of 12 amino acids. V lost 7 bases and J 6 bases, leaving 13 bases between the germline ends. The chain's CDR3 is CASTSVWSEQYF. DNA of the CDR3: TGTGCCAGCACCTCCGTTTGGAGCGAGCAGTACTTC.